This record looks at one TCR beta chain sequence and its context. The antigen remains unidentified. Looked up from germline, CDR1 is SGHTS and CDR2 is YDEGEE. The CDR3 length is 17 residues. Trimming removed 4 bases from V and 3 bases from J; junction bases left unmatched: 6. Separate from the approximately 730-subject first cohort, the approximately 120-subject validation cohort was the one that the donors belonged to. This entry comes from a study of cytomegalovirus exposure and HLA in healthy donors. General observations from the study: First-cohort TCR clusters tended to co-occur in the 95 to 150 validation repertoires, a later analysis found.

This table comes from immunoSEQ multiplex PCR, and its TCRdb copy is limited to in-frame clones, with some not included. The sample carries some 83,000 clones, 94% recorded once. Material for sequencing was PBMCs. This TCR came from a woman aged 18 to 35 in good health and CMV-seronegative. The chain combines TRBV5-8 with TRBJ2-1; TRBD2 aligns across 14 bases. The CDR3: CASSIGLAGGYYNEQFF. The CDR3 DNA sequence: TGTGCCAGCAGCATAGGACTAGCGGGGGGTTACTACAATGAGCAGTTCTTC.